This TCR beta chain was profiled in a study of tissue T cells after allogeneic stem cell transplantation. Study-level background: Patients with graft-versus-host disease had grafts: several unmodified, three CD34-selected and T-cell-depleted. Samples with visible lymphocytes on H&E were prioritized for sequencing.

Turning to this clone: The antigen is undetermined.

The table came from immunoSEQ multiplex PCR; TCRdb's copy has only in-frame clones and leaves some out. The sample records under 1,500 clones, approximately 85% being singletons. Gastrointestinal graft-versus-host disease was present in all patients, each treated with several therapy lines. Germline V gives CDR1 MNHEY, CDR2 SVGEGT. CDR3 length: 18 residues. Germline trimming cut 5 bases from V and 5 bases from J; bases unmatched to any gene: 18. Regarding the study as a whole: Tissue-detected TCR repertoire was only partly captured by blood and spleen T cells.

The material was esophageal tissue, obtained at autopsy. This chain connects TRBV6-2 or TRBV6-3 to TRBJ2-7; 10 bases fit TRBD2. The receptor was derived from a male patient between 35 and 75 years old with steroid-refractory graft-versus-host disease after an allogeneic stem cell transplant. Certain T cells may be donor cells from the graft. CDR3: CASSPSSGRQSGSDEQYF. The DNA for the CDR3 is TGTGCCAGCAGTCCGTCTAGCGGGAGACAATCGGGGTCCGACGAGCAGTACTTC.